This T cell receptor (beta chain) was identified in a study of T cells after yellow fever vaccination. TCRdb fed the 5' RACE reads into MiXCR, producing one record per CDR3 protein. The profile shows more than 450,000 distinct CDR3 sequences, 20% to 25% of them singletons. This clonotype came up a few times. Germline CDR1 and CDR2: SGHNT and YENEEA. The germline V and J ends were trimmed by 1 base and 5 bases, with 9 bases remaining between them. The CDR3 consists of 14 residues. The chain is built from TRBV11-3 and TRBJ2-1; a possible D gene is TRBD2 (6 bases). The receptor's source is a man aged 18 to 30 who received the YFV17D yellow fever vaccine. The specimen was PBMCs, collected 21 days after the first yellow fever vaccination. Written as DNA, the CDR3 is TGTGCCAGCAGCTTAGGGGGAGGCCACAATGAGCAGTTCTTC. Translation: CASSLGGGHNEQFF.